A single T cell receptor (beta chain) is shown here with its context. The data derive from a study of HIV-infected patients and healthy controls. Trimming took 3 bases from V and 4 from J; bases not matched to a gene: 4. Per germline, CDR1 KGHSH and CDR2 LQKENI. The CDR3 consists of 15 residues. TCRdb fed the 5' RACE reads into MiXCR, producing one record per CDR3 protein. Of roughly 68,000 distinct CDR3 sequences listed, under 25% are singletons. The sequence derives from a human donor in good health. The chain has TRBV18 and TRBJ1-2; TRBD1 agrees at 11 bases. The sequenced sample consisted of CD4+ T cells from blood. CDR3 region: CASSPGTGGAYGYTF. The CDR3 DNA sequence: TGTGCCAGCTCACCGGGGACAGGGGGAGCCTATGGCTACACCTTC.